This passage covers 3 T cell receptor beta chains from one sample sequenced in a study of T cells in Graves' hyperthyroidism and ophthalmopathy. There were TCR beta CDR3 regions amplified from RNA transcripts. Initially, a first-round RT-PCR of the TCR CDR3 employed the HTBI primer set. TCRdb passed the multiplex PCR reads through MiXCR, listing each CDR3 protein once. The profile shows over 500,000 distinct CDR3 sequences, 17% of them singletons. Material: blood. These receptors were taken from a woman aged 18-29 years with Graves' ophthalmopathy.

The sample holds many counts of this clonotype. The chain combines TRBV3-1 with TRBJ1-1, with a weak D call TRBD1 (6 bases). Germline CDR1 is LGHDT and CDR2 is YNNKEL (reference sequence). With 5 bases removed from V and 1 base from J, the gap between germline ends came to 14 bases. The CDR3 contains 15 residues. CDR3 protein: CASSSPGAGNTEAFF. DNA for the CDR3: TGTGCCAGCAGCTCACCAGGGGCGGGGAACACTGAAGCTTTCTTT.

In its sample, this clonotype was seen a few times. The chain has TRBV6-1 and TRBJ1-6, with D possibly matching TRBD1 (5 bases). The ends were cut back, 6 bases at V and 9 bases at J, with 15 bases in the middle. CDR3 size: 14 residues. From germline, CDR1 is MNHNS and CDR2 SASEGT. The CDR3 DNA sequence: TGTGCCAGCAGCTTAGGGGCCCAGGGTTCACCCCTCCACTTT. Translated, it gives CASSLGAQGSPLHF.

At least ten counts were recorded for this clonotype. This sequence joins TRBV11-1 and TRBJ1-2, with a weak D call TRBD1 (5 bases). The V end lost 5 bases, the J end lost 5 bases, and 12 bases lay between the germline ends. CDR3 size: 13 residues. Per germline, CDR1 SGHAT and CDR2 FQDESV (reference sequence). CDR3 DNA: TGTGCCAGCAGCAGCCGGGACGGATATGGCTACACCTTC. Encoded protein: CASSSRDGYGYTF.